This is a list of T cell receptor beta chains from one sample in a study of T-cell reconstitution after alpha-beta-depleted transplantation in children. TCRdb fed the PCR reads into MiXCR, producing one record per CDR3 protein. This sample yields 250,000 to 400,000 distinct CDR3 sequences, of which 20% to 30% are seen a single time; approximately 11% belongs to the top ten. The material was PBMCs, mostly from graft donor cells, obtained 180 days after TCRalphabeta/CD19-depleted stem cell transplant. The source of these receptors is a male patient younger than 18 who had a stem cell transplant for acute lymphoblastic leukemia, so the T cells may come from the graft donor. Both conserved end residues are part of each CDR3. D genes are given only for firm matches. Clone size is given for some rows only: seen once, a few or many times, or a class if the clone is expanded.

clone_size,d_call,j_call,v_call,cdr3_nt,cdr3_aa
NA,TRBD1,TRBJ2-7,TRBV5-1,TGCGCCAGCAGCTTGGCCCCCGGGACAGGTTCTCGGGACTTC,CASSLAPGTGSRDF
few,TRBD1,TRBJ1-5,TRBV7-2,TGTGCCAGCAGCACTCGGACAGGGAATCAGCCCCAGCATTTT,CASSTRTGNQPQHF
NA,NA,TRBJ1-4,TRBV12-3/TRBV12-4,TGTGCCAGCAGAGTGAGGGGGACGGCGGAAAAACTGTTTTTT,CASRVRGTAEKLFF
NA,TRBD1,TRBJ2-1,TRBV24-1,TGTGCCACCAGTGACCGACACAGGGGGCAAGGGTACAATGAGCAGTTCTTC,CATSDRHRGQGYNEQFF
NA,NA,TRBJ2-5,TRBV5-1,TGCGCCAGCAGCAGAGGGACCACCACTACCCAAGAGACCCAGTACTTC,CASSRGTTTTQETQYF
NA,TRBD2,TRBJ2-2,TRBV12-3/TRBV12-4,TGTGCCAGCCTCGGACTAGCGGGGACCGGGGAGCTGTTTTTT,CASLGLAGTGELFF
NA,NA,TRBJ1-2,TRBV12-3/TRBV12-4,TGTGCCAGCAGTCCCGGGACTCGAGATCTCTATGGCTACACCTTC,CASSPGTRDLYGYTF
NA,NA,TRBJ2-2,TRBV24-1,TGTGCCACCAGTGATTTGATCTCGACCACCGGGGAGCTGTTTTTT,CATSDLISTTGELFF
NA,TRBD1,TRBJ2-2,TRBV7-7,TGTGCCAGCAGCAGGGCCGGGACAGGGGGCTCCGGGGAGCTGTTTTTT,CASSRAGTGGSGELFF
NA,NA,TRBJ1-1,TRBV29-1,TGCAGCGTTGAAGTTGGGGGGCGAGGAACTGAAGCTTTCTTT,CSVEVGGRGTEAFF
few,NA,TRBJ1-6,TRBV12-3/TRBV12-4,TGTGCCAGCAGACTGAGACAGGAGAATAATTCACCCCTCCACTTT,CASRLRQENNSPLHF
NA,TRBD2,TRBJ2-2,TRBV12-3/TRBV12-4,TGTGCCAGCAGTGGGGGGAGGGGGAACACCGGGGAGCTGTTTTTT,CASSGGRGNTGELFF
NA,TRBD2,TRBJ2-1,TRBV11-2,TGTGCCAGCAGCTCGTTAGCGGGAGGGCCTTTAACGTACAATGAGCAGTTCTTC,CASSSLAGGPLTYNEQFF
few,TRBD2,TRBJ2-5,TRBV29-1,TGCAGCGTTGAGGGACTACAAGAGACCCAGTACTTC,CSVEGLQETQYF
few,NA,TRBJ1-6,TRBV4-1,TGCGCCAGCAGCCTCCTGGTCTATTCACCCCTCCACTTT,CASSLLVYSPLHF
few,TRBD2,TRBJ2-3,TRBV11-2,TGTGCCAGCAGCTTAGCTAGCGGGAGGAACACAGATACGCAGTATTTT,CASSLASGRNTDTQYF
few,NA,TRBJ2-1,TRBV29-1,TGCAGCGTTGAAGAACGTACCTTAAGTCCGGATGAGCAGTTCTTC,CSVEERTLSPDEQFF
few,TRBD2,TRBJ2-2,TRBV5-1,TGCGCCAGCAGCTTGGTTCGGACTAGCGGGAGGGCCCCCACCGGGGAGCTGTTTTTT,CASSLVRTSGRAPTGELFF
NA,NA,TRBJ2-1,TRBV5-1,TGCGCCAGCAGCCTAACCACCGGCGAGCAGTTCTTC,CASSLTTGEQFF
NA,TRBD1,TRBJ2-1,TRBV7-9,TGTGCCAGCAGCCCCTCGACAGGGGGTAACAATGAGCAGTTCTTC,CASSPSTGGNNEQFF
NA,NA,TRBJ2-5,TRBV20-1,TGCAGTGCTAGAGAGGACACGGGAGAGACCCAGTACTTC,CSAREDTGETQYF
NA,NA,TRBJ2-6,TRBV25-1,TGTGCCAGCAGTGCCCCGGGAGCGGAGCAAGTCGTTTCTGGGGCCAACGTCCTGACTTTC,CASSAPGAEQVVSGANVLTF
few,NA,TRBJ2-4,TRBV29-1,TGCAGCGTTGAAACGGGACTTGAAAACATTCAGTACTTC,CSVETGLENIQYF
NA,TRBD1,TRBJ1-5,TRBV16,TGTGCCAGCAGCCAATCGATTGGCAGGGGGAATCAGCCCCAGCATTTT,CASSQSIGRGNQPQHF
few,TRBD2,TRBJ2-1,TRBV5-1,TGCGCCAGCAGCTTGACGGCTAGCGGCTACAATGAGCAGTTCTTC,CASSLTASGYNEQFF
NA,TRBD2,TRBJ2-5,TRBV10-3,TGTGCCATCAGTGATCCCGGACTAGCGGGAGCAGGAGAGACCCAGTACTTC,CAISDPGLAGAGETQYF
NA,TRBD2,TRBJ2-3,TRBV12-3/TRBV12-4,TGTGCCAGCAGTCCGGCGACTAGCTTCCCAGATACGCAGTATTTT,CASSPATSFPDTQYF
NA,NA,TRBJ1-4,TRBV6-5,TGTGCCAGCAGTTATCGGGGCTTTGAAAAACTGTTTTTT,CASSYRGFEKLFF
NA,TRBD2,TRBJ2-5,TRBV7-2,TGTGCCAGCAGCCAGAATGTCGGGACTAGCGAGACCCAGTACTTC,CASSQNVGTSETQYF
few,NA,TRBJ1-1,TRBV12-3/TRBV12-4,TGTGCCAGCAGTTTAGGTGGTTGGGGGTTTGAAGCTTTCTTT,CASSLGGWGFEAFF
NA,TRBD2,TRBJ2-3,TRBV5-1,TGCGCCAGCAGCTTGTATTTCGGAGTAGCGGGAGGGTCTGACACAGATACGCAGTATTTT,CASSLYFGVAGGSDTDTQYF